The next 28 T cell receptor beta chains were all read from a single sample in a study of blood T cells in healthy people across ages. A second PCR of 7 to 11 cycles used a sample-barcoded 5' primer and a J-beta primer mix. TCRdb called the 5' RACE reads again in MiXCR, with one record for every CDR3 protein. The sample records approximately 2,000,000 distinct CDR3 sequences, approximately 40% being singletons. Sequenced: blood. The source is a human donor in good health.

This clonotype was detected only a few times. The gene calls are TRBV20-1 and TRBJ2-3; 7 nucleotides match TRBD2. This CDR3 spans 14 amino acids. Germline V gene lookup returns CDR1 DFQATT and CDR2 SNEGSKA (reference sequence). V gave up 3 bases and J gave up 0 bases; unmatched junction bases: 3. The CDR3 loop reads CSASWRGSTDTQYF. As DNA, the CDR3 is TGCAGTGCTAGTTGGCGGGGGAGCACAGATACGCAGTATTTT.

The chain employs TRBV6-2 or TRBV6-3 and TRBJ2-4, with 8 positions matching TRBD2. The better agreement between TRBJ2-5 and the DNA end casts doubt on the J call. Germline loops: CDR1 MNHEY, CDR2 SVGEGT. This CDR3 comprises 14 residues. The CDR3 reads CASRRTSRLETQYF. As DNA, the CDR3 is TGTGCCAGCAGGCGGACTAGCAGATTAGAGACCCAGTACTTC.

The chain links TRBV7-3 to TRBJ2-6, with 7 bases identical to TRBD2. The CDR3 has 16 amino acids. Germline V gene data show CDR1 as SGHTA and CDR2 as FQGTGA. V was clipped by 4 bases and J by 4 bases; unmatched bases: 7. Written as DNA, the CDR3 is TGTGCCAGCAGCTCCGGCCTAGCGGCAGGGGCCAACGTCCTGACTTTC. Its protein product is CASSSGLAAGANVLTF.

About this clonotype itself: This clone may be a read error of a much larger clone one base away. The J gene is TRBJ2-6, the V gene TRBV5-1; 9 bases agree with TRBD1. The CDR3 consists of 16 residues. The germline V gene encodes CDR1 SGHRS and CDR2 YFSETQ. Here the CDR3 reads CASSLTGGAGANVRTF. The DNA of the CDR3 is TGCGCCAGCAGCCTTACAGGGGGCGCTGGGGCCAACGTCCGGACTTTC.

This clonotype was found a few times. The junction and the germline gene differ at one end; a read error may be behind it. The rearrangement links TRBV12-3 or TRBV12-4 to TRBJ2-7; 7 bases are shared with TRBD1. The J call may not be correct, given that the DNA end is closer to TRBJ2-5. CDR3 length: 14 residues. The CDR3 loop reads CTSTSGQSEETQYF. The CDR3 nucleotides are TGTACCAGCACCTCGGGACAGTCAGAAGAGACCCAGTACTTC.

V usage is TRBV7-2 and J usage is TRBJ1-6, with 8 positions matching TRBD1. The CDR3 covers 15 residues. The V gene's germline CDR1 is SGHTA and CDR2 FQGNSA. V lost 0 bases to trimming and J lost 8 bases; unmatched junction nucleotides: 3. CDR3 region: CASSLAYRGDSPLHF. CDR3 in DNA: TGTGCCAGCAGCTTAGCCTACAGGGGGGATTCACCCCTCCACTTT.

The V and J genes are TRBV6-2 or TRBV6-3 and TRBJ1-2, with 7 bases lining up with TRBD1. V dropped 2 bases and J dropped 3; count of bases not matched to a gene: 9. CDR1 and CDR2 from the germline V gene are MNHEY and SVGEGT. CDR3 length: 16 amino acids. As DNA, the CDR3 is TGTGCCAGCAGTTACCCCTACATTACAGGGGACTATGGCTACACCTTC. This translates into CASSYPYITGDYGYTF.

The table lists this clonotype with a few counts. The chain carries TRBV29-1 and TRBJ2-7; D is possibly TRBD2 (6 bases). V lost 5 bases and J 6 bases, leaving 11 bases between the germline ends. CDR1 is SQVTM, CDR2 ANQGSEA, per germline. The CDR3 loop spans 11 amino acids. DNA of the CDR3: TGCAGCGTTTATGGGGAGGTCGAGCAGTACTTC. As protein: CSVYGEVEQYF.

This clonotype showed up just once. The gene calls are TRBV12-5 and TRBJ1-5; D not resolved. With 5 bases removed from V and 2 bases from J, the gap between germline ends came to 13 bases. Germline V gene lookup returns CDR1 LGHNT and CDR2 FRNRAP. The CDR3 runs 15 residues. DNA of the CDR3: TGTGCTAGTGGTACTTCGGCCCTTGGCAATCAGCCCCAGCATTTT. Amino acids: CASGTSALGNQPQHF. Supplemented by reference TRBV12-5 and TRBJ1-5, the full variable domain reads DARVTQTPRHKVTEMGQEVTMRCQPILGHNTVFWYRQTMMQGLELLAYFRNRAPLDDSGMPKDRFSAEMPDATLATLKIQPSEPRDSAVYFCASGTSALGNQPQHFGDGTRLSIL.

The rearrangement links TRBV28 to TRBJ2-7; 7 positions match TRBD1. Germline-derived CDR1 and CDR2 are MDHEN and SYDVKM. The CDR3 sequence is 15 residues long. The V gene end was trimmed by 3 bases and the J gene end by 3 bases; junction bases not matched to a gene: 8. CDR3 residues: CASSLTGSLDYEQYF. The CDR3, as DNA: TGTGCCAGCAGTTTGACAGGGTCTCTTGACTACGAGCAGTACTTC.

The V gene is TRBV4-3, the J gene TRBJ1-6, with D unclear. V shed 0 bases and J shed 5 bases, with 23 bases lying between them. Germline lookup yields CDR1 LGHNA and CDR2 YSLEER. The CDR3 is 20 amino acids. The chain's CDR3 is CASSQDFLFAGTLDNSPLHF. The CDR3 region has the DNA TGCGCCAGCAGCCAAGATTTCCTTTTTGCCGGCACTCTGGATAATTCACCCCTCCACTTT.

The rearrangement joins TRBV7-8 to TRBJ1-2; 9 bases map to TRBD1. The CDR3 loop spans 19 amino acids. J was trimmed by 12 bases and V by 1 base; bases with no gene match: 24. CDR1 is SGHVS, CDR2 FQNEAQ, per germline. In DNA form, the CDR3 reads TGTGCCAGCAGCTTAGATGGGTGGTTTACCGGGACAGGGACCGGCGGCCACACCTTC. This codes for CASSLDGWFTGTGTGGHTF.

This clonotype was counted between two and nine times. V and J are TRBV6-5 and TRBJ2-5, with 8 bases identical to TRBD1. Germline values: CDR1 MNHEY, CDR2 SVGAGI. V trimming: 5 bases; J trimming: 4 bases; junction bases outside the gene matches: 9. The CDR3 runs 15 residues. CDR3 in DNA: TGTGCCAGCAGTGCAACAGGGGGATCGGGAGAGACCCAGTACTTC. This encodes CASSATGGSGETQYF.

CDR3 DNA sequence: TGCAGTGCTCCTAGTACAGGGCAGAGGGGCTATGGCTACACCTTC. Amino acid sequence: CSAPSTGQRGYGYTF. The chain couples TRBV20-1 to TRBJ1-2, with D possibly being TRBD1 (6 bases). Germline lookup yields CDR1 DFQATT and CDR2 SNEGSKA (reference sequence). CDR3 size: 15 residues. Trimming shortened V by 5 bases and J by 4 bases, and 20 bases separated the two germline ends.

V gene TRBV6-1 combines with J gene TRBJ1-6; 9 positions agree with TRBD1. CDR1 and CDR2 from the germline V gene are MNHNS and SASEGT. CDR3 length equals 14 residues. V shed 7 bases and J 9 bases; nucleotides not matched to a gene: 7. CDR3 sequence: CASIEQGASSPLHF. CDR3 nucleotides: TGTGCCAGCATAGAACAGGGGGCTAGTTCACCCCTCCACTTT.

This clonotype was counted many times. The rearrangement joins TRBV28 to TRBJ2-7; D gene uncertain. The CDR3 totals 14 residues. Germline-derived CDR1 and CDR2 are MDHEN and SYDVKM. The V and J ends lost 5 bases and 0 bases respectively, with 11 bases between them. CDR3 DNA: TGTGCCAGCAGTCCTTACTCGAGCTCCTACGAGCAGTACTTC. Translated: CASSPYSSSYEQYF.

The chain has TRBV29-1 and TRBJ2-1, with 7 positions matching TRBD2. The V segment lost 6 bases and the J segment 13 bases; nucleotides outside the gene matches: 15. Germline CDR1 and CDR2: SQVTM and ANQGSEA. The CDR3 contains 13 residues. CDR3 nucleotides: TGCAGCGTCGCCAAGGGAGGGTTGGGGACCCAGTTCTTC. Amino acid sequence: CSVAKGGLGTQFF.

This clonotype was counted a few times. V and J are TRBV10-2 and TRBJ1-4, with D possibly matching TRBD1 (6 bases). The CDR3 sequence is 14 residues long. The ends were cut back, 6 bases at V and 5 bases at J, with 13 bases in the middle. The germline V gene encodes CDR1 WSHSY and CDR2 SAAADI. Here the CDR3 DNA reads TGCGCCAGCAGGAAGGACAGAAACAATGAAAAACTGTTTTTT. This codes for CASRKDRNNEKLFF.

The chain uses TRBV20-1 and TRBJ1-2; D gene uncertain. CDR1 DFQATT and CDR2 SNEGSKA come from the germline V gene (reference sequence). The CDR3 is 15 amino acids. V was shortened by 0 bases and J by 4 bases, with 15 bases between the two germline ends. CDR3: CSARDGWGRFYGYTF. The CDR3 bases are TGCAGTGCTAGAGATGGTTGGGGTCGCTTCTATGGCTACACCTTC.

In its sample, this clonotype was seen a few times. The chain combines TRBV7-2 with TRBJ2-5; a weak D match, TRBD2 (7 bases). Germline loops: CDR1 SGHTA, CDR2 FQGNSA. This CDR3 has 14 amino acids. V was clipped by 3 bases and J by 2 bases, with 10 bases between them. The CDR3 nucleotides are TGTGCCAGCAGCTTCCGGGGGGCGCAAGAGACCCAGTACTTC. Translation: CASSFRGAQETQYF.

This clonotype occurred once. This chain joins TRBV27 and TRBJ1-1; 7 bases line up with TRBD1. The CDR3 spans 13 residues. Germline V gene lookup returns CDR1 MNHEY and CDR2 SMNVEV (reference sequence). Trimming removed 6 bases from V and 4 bases from J; junction bases left unmatched: 5. Written as DNA, the CDR3 is TGTGCCAGCAGCATGGACAGGACCACTGAAGCTTTCTTT. As protein: CASSMDRTTEAFF.

This clonotype was seen more than once but under ten times. The rearrangement uses TRBV4-3 and TRBJ2-7; D perhaps matches TRBD2 (6 bases). The J call may be mistaken, given a closer DNA end match to TRBJ2-5. The germline V gene encodes CDR1 LGHNA and CDR2 YSLEER. The CDR3 loop spans 15 amino acids. CDR3 coding DNA: TGCGCCAGCAGCCAAGGCGCCACCGGGGGAGAGACCCAGTACTTC. Residues: CASSQGATGGETQYF.

In this sample, this clonotype turned up a few times. The chain uses TRBV29-1 and TRBJ2-7; D ambiguous. The CDR3 loop spans 13 amino acids. Germline assignment: CDR1 SQVTM and CDR2 ANQGSEA. V lost 1 base and J 2 bases, leaving 9 bases between the germline ends. CDR3 residues: CSVEADAAYEQYF. CDR3 DNA sequence: TGCAGCGTTGAAGCGGACGCAGCCTACGAGCAGTACTTC.

This clonotype turned up a few times. The chain combines TRBV9 with TRBJ2-1, with D tentatively TRBD1 (5 bases). The CDR3 length is 16 residues. CDR1 and CDR2 from the germline V gene are SGDLS and YYNGEE. With 0 bases removed from V and 2 bases from J, the gap between germline ends came to 12 bases. CDR3 amino acids: CASSVGVDTTYNEQFF. The CDR3 DNA is TGTGCCAGCAGCGTAGGTGTGGACACCACCTACAATGAGCAGTTCTTC.

J is TRBJ2-3 and V is TRBV12-5; D might be TRBD1 or TRBD2, each matching 5 bases. The CDR3 has 21 residues. Trimming pared 5 bases from V and 0 bases from J, leaving 30 bases between. Germline V gene lookup returns CDR1 LGHNT and CDR2 FRNRAP. The CDR3 spells CASGTTRDGEAWRPSTDTQYF. The CDR3 coding sequence is TGTGCTAGTGGTACAACCCGGGACGGCGAAGCCTGGCGCCCTAGCACAGATACGCAGTATTTT. Looking up the rest from reference TRBV12-5 and TRBJ2-3 gives the full variable domain: DARVTQTPRHKVTEMGQEVTMRCQPILGHNTVFWYRQTMMQGLELLAYFRNRAPLDDSGMPKDRFSAEMPDATLATLKIQPSEPRDSAVYFCASGTTRDGEAWRPSTDTQYFGPGTRLTVL.

This sequence joins TRBV7-9 and TRBJ1-1; D is ambiguous. This CDR3 contains 15 residues. V was trimmed by 1 base and J by 5 bases, leaving 14 bases between them. The germline V gene encodes CDR1 SEHNR and CDR2 FQNEAQ (reference sequence). The CDR3 loop is CASSLEGQAGTEAFF. The CDR3 DNA follows: TGTGCCAGCAGCTTAGAAGGCCAAGCGGGGACTGAAGCTTTCTTT.

The V gene is TRBV7-6, the J gene TRBJ1-1; 8 bases line up with TRBD1. The CDR3 sequence is 14 residues long. The junction had 5 bases not matched to a gene; V was cut back by 5 bases and J by 3 bases. Per the germline V gene, CDR1 is SGHVS and CDR2 is FNYEAQ. This chain's CDR3 is CASSHQGADTEAFF. The CDR3 coding sequence is TGTGCCAGCAGCCATCAGGGGGCGGACACTGAAGCTTTCTTT.

The chain couples TRBV6-5 to TRBJ2-6, with 7 positions matching TRBD1. From germline, CDR1 is MNHEY and CDR2 SVGAGI. The trim removed 6 bases at V and 2 bases at J, leaving 7 bases unmatched. CDR3 length equals 16 residues. The chain's CDR3 is CASSQNTGAGANVLTF. CDR3 DNA sequence: TGTGCCAGCAGCCAAAATACAGGGGCTGGGGCCAACGTCCTGACTTTC.